These 20 T cell receptor beta chains share one sample of origin, sequenced in a study of blood T cell repertoires in COVID-19. TCRdb keeps only in-frame clones here, not all; method: immunoSEQ multiplex PCR. The sample includes 250,000 or so clones, approximately 90% seen only once; the top ten take 4.1%. Sequenced sample: PBMCs or T cells enriched from blood (not recorded which). The receptors stem from a woman in her 30s with acute COVID-19.

This clone has only one observation. The chain recombines TRBV5-1 with TRBJ2-7; D is possibly TRBD1 (6 bases). The CDR3 has 15 residues. The germline CDR1 and CDR2 sequences are SGHRS and YFSETQ. The V end was cut by 2 bases, the J end by 2 bases, with 14 bases between. In DNA form, the CDR3 reads TGCGCCAGCAGCTTAGGGCAGGGGACGACCTACGAGCAGTACTTC. Protein: CASSLGQGTTYEQYF.

The chain uses TRBV4-3 and TRBJ2-1; 13 nucleotides match TRBD2. This CDR3 has 14 residues. The trim removed 4 bases at V and 7 bases at J, leaving 1 base unmatched. Germline V gene lookup returns CDR1 LGHNA and CDR2 YSLEER. CDR3 protein: CASSPGLAGNEQFF. The CDR3 DNA reads TGCGCCAGCAGCCCGGGACTAGCGGGAAATGAGCAGTTCTTC.

The CDR3 sequence: CASSWVGGKRGYGYTF. In DNA, the CDR3 is TGTGCCAGCAGTTGGGTAGGCGGGAAGCGCGGCTATGGCTACACCTTC. This chain connects TRBV28 to TRBJ1-2; D call uncertain. The CDR3 length is 16 residues. Germline CDR1 is MDHEN and CDR2 is SYDVKM. V lost 4 bases and J lost 4, with 19 bases in between.

This clone has a handful of counts. The chain recombines TRBV10-3 with TRBJ2-5; weak D call: TRBD2 (6 bases). The CDR3 covers 13 residues. V was cut by 7 bases and J by 5 bases, with 14 bases left in between. The V gene's germline CDR1 is ENHRY and CDR2 SYGVKD. The CDR3 coding sequence is TGTGCCATCAAAAATCCGGGGGTGGAGACCCAGTACTTC. Its translation: CAIKNPGVETQYF.

V usage is TRBV5-1 and J usage is TRBJ2-7; D ambiguous. Germline V gene lookup returns CDR1 SGHRS and CDR2 YFSETQ. V dropped 1 base and J dropped 6 bases, with 11 bases sitting between them. This CDR3 has 13 amino acids. CDR3 protein: CASSLSVASEQYF. The CDR3 region has the DNA TGCGCCAGCAGCTTGTCGGTTGCGAGCGAGCAGTACTTC.

The chain couples TRBV28 to TRBJ1-2; D is possibly TRBD1 (5 bases). This CDR3 has 13 amino acids. Germline loops: CDR1 MDHEN, CDR2 SYDVKM. V dropped 2 bases and J dropped 7 bases, with 11 bases sitting between them. CDR3 sequence reads: CASSLHRRRGYTF. CDR3 DNA: TGTGCCAGCAGTTTACACAGGCGGCGTGGCTACACCTTC.

V and J are TRBV6-6 and TRBJ1-2, with TRBD1 as a possible D gene (6 bases). The length of the CDR3 is 15 residues. CDR1 is MNHNY and CDR2 is SVGAGI in the germline V gene (reference sequence). V gave up 5 bases and J gave up 3 bases, with 16 bases separating them. The CDR3 region is CASSAGGAGYYGYTF. CDR3 sequence (DNA): TGTGCCAGCAGTGCCGGGGGGGCTGGGTACTATGGCTACACCTTC.

V gene TRBV3-1 (or the pseudogene TRBV3-2) combines with J gene TRBJ1-4; 7 nucleotides agree with TRBD1. The J segment lost 8 bases and the V segment lost 1 base, leaving 7 bases of the junction unmatched. The CDR3 is 15 amino acids. The V gene's germline CDR1 is LGHDT and CDR2 YNNKEL (reference sequence). CDR3 sequence (DNA): TGTGCCAGCAGCCAAGGTGGGACAGTTCGAGAAAAACTGTTTTTT. This sequence encodes CASSQGGTVREKLFF.

The genes are TRBV28 and TRBJ1-1; 7 bases align to TRBD1. V trimming: 5 bases; J trimming: 3 bases; junction bases outside the gene matches: 3. Germline lookup yields CDR1 MDHEN and CDR2 SYDVKM. The CDR3 extends over 13 amino acids. CDR3: CASSLQGDTEAFF. Written as DNA, the CDR3 is TGTGCCAGCAGTCTCCAGGGGGACACTGAAGCTTTCTTT.

This chain connects TRBV4-1 to TRBJ1-2, with 7 positions matching TRBD1. The junction had 6 bases not matched to a gene; V was cut back by 4 bases and J by 10 bases. In germline, CDR1 is MGHRA, CDR2 YSYEKL. The CDR3 sequence is 12 residues long. The CDR3 DNA reads as TGCGCCAGCAGCCCGGGACAGCAGATCTACACCTTC. This sequence encodes CASSPGQQIYTF.

The V gene is TRBV3-1 (or the pseudogene TRBV3-2), the J gene TRBJ2-7; TRBD1 aligns across 7 bases. Germline CDR1 reads LGHDT; CDR2 reads YNNKEL (reference sequence). This CDR3 region has 12 residues. V was pared by 4 bases and J by 6 bases, with 3 bases of the junction left unmatched. In DNA form, the CDR3 reads TGTGCCAGCAGCCCGGGACAGCTCGAGCAGTACTTC. Encoded protein: CASSPGQLEQYF.

The rearrangement links TRBV5-1 to TRBJ2-5; 10 bases match TRBD2. This CDR3 is built from 16 residues. CDR1 and CDR2 from the germline V gene are SGHRS and YFSETQ. After removal of 4 bases from V and 4 bases from J, the junction contained 10 bases not matched to a gene. The CDR3 DNA reads as TGCGCCAGCAGCGCCGTACTAGCGGGATTTGGAGAGACCCAGTACTTC. It encodes CASSAVLAGFGETQYF.

V usage is TRBV6-2 or TRBV6-3 and J usage is TRBJ1-3; TRBD1 matches 12 bases. Germline V gene lookup returns CDR1 MNHEY and CDR2 SVGEGT. This CDR3 is built from 18 residues. The V segment lost 0 bases and the J segment 4 bases; nucleotides outside the gene matches: 7. The CDR3 sequence is CASSYSPGQGARGNTIYF. CDR3 sequence (DNA): TGTGCCAGCAGTTACTCTCCGGGACAGGGGGCGCGAGGAAACACCATATATTTT.

The rearrangement joins TRBV30 to TRBJ2-3; 12 nucleotides line up with TRBD2. The V gene's germline CDR1 is GTSNPN and CDR2 SVGIG (reference sequence). The CDR3 contains 14 residues. After removal of 8 bases from V and 4 bases from J, the junction contained 7 bases not matched to a gene. The CDR3 DNA reads as TGTGCCCGCCGACTAGCGGGAGTACCAGATACGCAGTATTTT. Amino acid sequence: CARRLAGVPDTQYF.

The chain combines TRBV19 with TRBJ2-7, with 7 positions matching TRBD2. The CDR3 length is 13 residues. V was clipped by 5 bases and J by 9 bases; unmatched bases: 10. Germline V gene lookup returns CDR1 LNHDA and CDR2 SQIVND (reference sequence). The CDR3 bases are TGTGCCAGTAGTCCCGGGACTACGTTCGGGCAGTACTTC. It is translated as CASSPGTTFGQYF.

This chain links TRBV7-8 with TRBJ2-1, with 7 bases fitting TRBD2. V trimming: 1 base; J trimming: 4 bases; junction bases outside the gene matches: 4. Germline V gives CDR1 SGHVS, CDR2 FQNEAQ. The CDR3 is made up of 15 amino acids. Here the CDR3 DNA reads TGTGCCAGCAGCTTAGTCGCGGGAGTGTACAATGAGCAGTTCTTC. It yields the protein CASSLVAGVYNEQFF.

This chain uses TRBV5-4 with TRBJ1-1; D gene unclear. V was trimmed by 1 base and J by 0 bases, leaving 13 bases between them. The CDR3 has 16 amino acids. Germline V lookup: CDR1 SGHNT, CDR2 YYREEE (reference sequence). The CDR3 DNA reads as TGTGCCAGCAGCTTGTGGGAGGGCCCTTTGAACACTGAAGCTTTCTTT. Protein: CASSLWEGPLNTEAFF.

The chain couples TRBV25-1 to TRBJ1-3; D unclear. CDR3 size: 16 residues. With 5 bases removed from V and 0 bases from J, the gap between germline ends came to 14 bases. CDR1 and CDR2 from the germline V gene are MGHDK and SYGVNS. The CDR3 reads CASSTPGRGSGNTIYF. In nucleotides, the CDR3 is TGTGCCAGCAGTACTCCCGGACGGGGCTCTGGAAACACCATATATTTT. The full variable domain, with the rest looked up from reference TRBV25-1 and TRBJ1-3, is EADIYQTPRYLVIGTGKKITLECSQTMGHDKMYWYQQDPGMELHLIHYSYGVNSTEKGDLSSESTVSRIRTEHFPLTLESARPSHTSQYLCASSTPGRGSGNTIYFGEGSWLTVV.

There are a few counts of this clone. The chain has TRBV10-3 and TRBJ2-1, with D possibly matching TRBD2 (6 bases). This CDR3 is 14 amino acids long. V was clipped by 7 bases and J by 7 bases, with 17 bases between them. Germline assignment: CDR1 ENHRY and CDR2 SYGVKD. CDR3 protein: CAIMERAGGNEQFF. The CDR3 coding sequence is TGTGCCATCATGGAGAGGGCCGGAGGGAATGAGCAGTTCTTC.

The chain couples TRBV5-1 to TRBJ2-5, with D possibly matching TRBD2 (6 bases). Trimming took off 5 bases at V and 5 bases at J, with 10 bases between the two ends. The germline gives CDR1 SGHRS, CDR2 YFSETQ. This CDR3 contains 12 residues. The CDR3 protein is CASRRGWETQYF. In DNA, the CDR3 is TGCGCCAGCAGACGGGGGTGGGAGACCCAGTACTTC. The entire variable domain, with the rest obtained from reference TRBV5-1 and TRBJ2-5, is as follows: KAGVTQTPRYLIKTRGQQVTLSCSPISGHRSVSWYQQTPGQGLQFLFEYFSETQRNKGNFPGRFSGRQFSNSRSEMNVSTLELGDSALYLCASRRGWETQYFGPGTRLLVL.